Below, 30 T cell receptor beta chains from the same sample are listed, as sequenced in a study of cytomegalovirus exposure and HLA in healthy donors. This PCR relied on a set of 60 Vbeta primers and 13 Jbeta primers. The protocol was immunoSEQ multiplex PCR, while the TCRdb copy is restricted to in-frame clones and leaves out a portion. The sample has some 150,000 clones; 80% to 90% are singletons. Sequenced: PBMCs. These receptors originate from a woman in her forties in good health and CMV-seropositive.

The gene calls are TRBV9 and TRBJ2-1, with TRBD1 matching over 8 bases. The CDR3 length is 18 residues. Germline V lookup: CDR1 SGDLS, CDR2 YYNGEE. V trimming: 3 bases; J trimming: 0 bases; junction bases outside the gene matches: 11. Here the CDR3 reads CASSGSLTGESSYNEQFF. CDR3 nucleotide sequence: TGTGCCAGCAGCGGATCACTGACAGGGGAAAGCTCCTACAATGAGCAGTTCTTC.

V is TRBV18 and J is TRBJ2-7; 13 nucleotides line up with TRBD2. J was trimmed by 5 bases and V by 0 bases; bases with no gene match: 1. The germline CDR1 and CDR2 sequences are KGHSH and LQKENI. This CDR3 has 15 residues. For the CDR3, the DNA is TGTGCCAGCTCACCACCGACTAGCGGGAGGCACGAGCAGTACTTC. Translating gives CASSPPTSGRHEQYF.

This clone was recorded only once. The gene calls are TRBV28 and TRBJ1-1; 8 nucleotides line up with TRBD1. Per germline, CDR1 MDHEN and CDR2 SYDVKM. The CDR3 consists of 11 residues. Trimming cost V 5 bases and J 11 bases; bases outside gene matches: 4. CDR3 residues: CASSSNRGAFF. CDR3 DNA sequence: TGTGCCAGCAGTAGCAACAGGGGGGCTTTCTTT.

The V and J genes are TRBV4-1 and TRBJ1-5, with TRBD1 matching over 9 bases. Per germline, CDR1 MGHRA and CDR2 YSYEKL. The CDR3 runs to 15 residues. V dropped 3 bases and J dropped 0; count of bases not matched to a gene: 0. The CDR3 coding sequence is TGCGCCAGCAGCCAGGACAGGGGTAGCAATCAGCCCCAGCATTTT. Translating it yields CASSQDRGSNQPQHF.

The chain links TRBV18 to TRBJ1-5; 7 bases are shared with TRBD1. CDR1 and CDR2 (germline): KGHSH, LQKENI. Losses at the gene ends were 2 bases for V and 6 bases for J; bases not matched to a gene: 10. CDR3 size: 16 residues. The DNA for the CDR3 is TGTGCCAGCTCACCAAGGGGGCAGCAGGGTATTCAGCCCCAGCATTTT. It is translated as CASSPRGQQGIQPQHF.

V and J are TRBV27 and TRBJ2-1; 12 bases are a match to TRBD2. Germline CDR1 reads MNHEY; CDR2 reads SMNVEV (reference sequence). V shed 10 bases and J 7 bases; nucleotides not matched to a gene: 2. This CDR3 spans 12 amino acids. Here the CDR3 reads CAIGLAGNEQFF. For the CDR3, the DNA is TGTGCCATCGGACTAGCGGGAAATGAGCAGTTCTTC.

About this clone: One end of the junction varies from germline; a read error may be responsible. This sample also contains other DNA sequences that code for the same CDR3. The V call is TRBV5-1, the J call TRBJ2-1; maybe TRBD2 (6 bases). The germline V gene encodes CDR1 SGHRS and CDR2 YFSETQ. This CDR3 is built from 15 residues. The CDR3 coding sequence is TGCGCCAGCAGCTTACTCCCGGGGACTTACAATGAGCAATTCTTC. Protein: CASSLLPGTYNEQFF.

The V gene is TRBV28, the J gene TRBJ1-2, with 9 bases aligning to TRBD1. The junction had 5 bases not matched to a gene; V was cut back by 6 bases and J by 3 bases. The CDR3 is made up of 14 amino acids. Germline V gene data show CDR1 as MDHEN and CDR2 as SYDVKM. In DNA, the CDR3 is TGTGCCAGCAGAGGGACAGGGCGGTACTATGGCTACACCTTC. This codes for CASRGTGRYYGYTF.

The chain joins TRBV28 to TRBJ2-4, with TRBD1 identical over 9 bases. This CDR3 has 18 residues. Looked up from germline, CDR1 is MDHEN and CDR2 is SYDVKM. The trim removed 5 bases at V and 6 bases at J, leaving 17 bases unmatched. CDR3 in amino acids: CASSQMGQGGGGLNIQYF. CDR3 DNA sequence: TGTGCCAGCAGTCAAATGGGACAGGGCGGGGGTGGGTTAAACATTCAGTACTTC.

This clone was observed a handful of times. The rearrangement uses TRBV5-4 and TRBJ2-5; TRBD1 matches at 8 bases. The CDR3 has 16 residues. CDR1 and CDR2 from the germline V gene are SGHNT and YYREEE (reference sequence). The V segment lost 4 bases and the J segment 3 bases; nucleotides outside the gene matches: 11. This chain's CDR3 is CASSHPTDRGEETQYF. In nucleotides, the CDR3 is TGTGCCAGCAGCCACCCTACAGACAGGGGCGAAGAGACCCAGTACTTC.

This clone was seen just once. The rearrangement links TRBV7-2 to TRBJ2-3, with 7 bases aligning to TRBD1. Germline CDR1 SGHTA, CDR2 FQGNSA. The CDR3 sequence is 13 residues long. J lost 3 bases, V lost 7 bases, and 4 bases had no gene match. The CDR3 nucleotides read TGTGCCAGCACACACAGGGGAACAGATACGCAGTATTTT. Its translation: CASTHRGTDTQYF.

V is TRBV2 and J is TRBJ1-1; TRBD1 is a possible D gene (6 bases). V was shortened by 6 bases and J by 1 base, with 12 bases between the two germline ends. Germline CDR1 SNHLY, CDR2 FYNNEI. This CDR3 has 14 residues. The CDR3 sequence: CASRAGEGNTEAFF. The DNA for the CDR3 is TGTGCCAGCAGGGCAGGGGAGGGGAACACTGAAGCTTTCTTT.

The rearrangement uses TRBV6-6 and TRBJ2-3, with a weak D call TRBD2 (6 bases). The CDR3 loop spans 14 amino acids. The V gene lost 5 bases and the J gene lost 4 bases, with 13 bases spanning the gap. The germline V gene has CDR1 MNHNY and CDR2 SVGAGI (reference sequence). CDR3 loop: CASSPHRDSDTQYF. The CDR3 nucleotides are TGTGCCAGCAGTCCTCACCGGGACTCAGATACGCAGTATTTT.

A few counts support this clone. The V call is TRBV5-1, the J call TRBJ2-6, with TRBD1 identical over 8 bases. V was pared by 0 bases and J by 8 bases, with 7 bases of the junction left unmatched. The germline gives CDR1 SGHRS, CDR2 YFSETQ. The CDR3 has 16 amino acids. CDR3 bases: TGCGCCAGCAGCTTGGAGAGGACAGGGAACTCCAACGTCCTGACTTTC. It codes for CASSLERTGNSNVLTF.

The rearrangement links TRBV19 to TRBJ1-5; maybe TRBD1 (5 bases). The V gene's germline CDR1 is LNHDA and CDR2 SQIVND (reference sequence). Trimming shortened V by 6 bases and J by 15 bases, and 18 bases separated the two germline ends. The CDR3 length is 12 residues. CDR3 residues: CASRGDFGETHF. Written as DNA, the CDR3 is TGTGCCAGTAGGGGGGACTTTGGGGAAACGCATTTT.

The chain employs TRBV7-9 and TRBJ2-7; 10 nucleotides match TRBD1. The CDR3 has 15 amino acids. V lost 5 bases, J lost 7 bases, and 11 bases stayed unmatched. Germline V gene sequence: CDR1 SEHNR, CDR2 FQNEAQ (reference sequence). The CDR3 DNA is TGTGCCAGCAGCCGGCCCGGGACAGGGGCCCGAGAGCAGTACTTC. Translation: CASSRPGTGAREQYF. Full variable domain (rest looked up from reference TRBV7-9 and TRBJ2-7): DTGVSQNPRHKITKRGQNVTFRCDPISEHNRLYWYRQTLGQGPEFLTYFQNEAQLEKSRLLSDRFSAERPKGSFSTLEIQRTEQGDSAMYLCASSRPGTGAREQYFGPGTRLTVT.

This rearrangement joins TRBV7-2 to TRBJ2-3; tentative D call: TRBD1 (6 bases). The germline CDR1 and CDR2 sequences are SGHTA and FQGNSA. The CDR3 consists of 14 residues. Trimming took 5 bases from V and 4 from J, leaving 13 bases between them. The CDR3 DNA reads TGTGCCAGCAGCCTTGGGTCAGGGGCAGATACGCAGTATTTT. This gives the protein CASSLGSGADTQYF.

J is TRBJ2-1 and V is TRBV5-4, with 10 bases that match TRBD1. After removal of 4 bases from V and 2 bases from J, the junction contained 9 bases not matched to a gene. Germline V gene sequence: CDR1 SGHNT, CDR2 YYREEE (reference sequence). CDR3 length: 17 amino acids. CDR3 nucleotides: TGTGCCAGCAGCCCCGGGACAGGGGTTCAAACCTACAATGAGCAGTTCTTC. It is translated as CASSPGTGVQTYNEQFF.

V and J are TRBV7-9 and TRBJ2-3; D unclear. This CDR3 is 12 amino acids long. Germline CDR1 reads SEHNR; CDR2 reads FQNEAQ (reference sequence). V lost 1 base and J lost 10, with 9 bases in between. Written as DNA, the CDR3 is TGTGCCAGCAGCTTAGATACAATGGCGCAGTATTTT. Its translation: CASSLDTMAQYF.

The CDR3 DNA follows: TGCGCCAGCAGCCGTAACAGGGATAACCACGAGCAGTACTTC. Its translation: CASSRNRDNHEQYF. This chain joins TRBV5-1 and TRBJ2-7; tentatively, D is TRBD1 (6 bases). V lost 4 bases and J 5 bases, leaving 16 bases between the germline ends. The CDR3 has 14 residues. Looked up from germline, CDR1 is SGHRS and CDR2 is YFSETQ. Drawing the rest from reference TRBV5-1 and TRBJ2-7, the complete variable domain is KAGVTQTPRYLIKTRGQQVTLSCSPISGHRSVSWYQQTPGQGLQFLFEYFSETQRNKGNFPGRFSGRQFSNSRSEMNVSTLELGDSALYLCASSRNRDNHEQYFGPGTRLTVT.

The chain joins TRBV6-5 to TRBJ1-5; no definite D call. The V end was cut by 5 bases, the J end by 3 bases, with 8 bases between. This CDR3 contains 13 residues. In germline, CDR1 is MNHEY, CDR2 SVGAGI. The CDR3 coding sequence is TGTGCCAGCAGTCAGGTACTCAATCAGCCCCAGCATTTT. Protein sequence: CASSQVLNQPQHF.

V usage is TRBV7-9 and J usage is TRBJ2-7, with D perhaps TRBD1 (6 bases). Per the germline V gene, CDR1 is SEHNR and CDR2 is FQNEAQ (reference sequence). The CDR3 consists of 14 residues. The V end was cut by 5 bases, the J end by 6 bases, with 17 bases between. CDR3 bases: TGTGCCAGCAGCGTGACAGGTTACTTTCGCGAGCAGTACTTC. It yields the protein CASSVTGYFREQYF.

This chain joins TRBV4-1 and TRBJ2-5, with 7 bases lining up with TRBD1. J gave up 3 bases and V 2 bases, and 0 bases lay outside the gene matches. This CDR3 spans 13 amino acids. The germline V gene has CDR1 MGHRA and CDR2 YSYEKL. The chain's CDR3 is CASSQTGEETQYF. The CDR3 bases are TGCGCCAGCAGCCAAACAGGGGAAGAGACCCAGTACTTC.

The chain combines TRBV30 with TRBJ1-3, with D perhaps matching TRBD1 (5 bases). Germline loops: CDR1 GTSNPN, CDR2 SVGIG (reference sequence). V was trimmed by 4 bases and J by 0 bases, leaving 13 bases between them. The CDR3 consists of 15 residues. This CDR3 is CAWTGTFRSGNTIYF. In DNA form, the CDR3 reads TGTGCCTGGACCGGGACTTTCCGCTCTGGAAACACCATATATTTT.

The genes are TRBV7-2 and TRBJ1-1; D is possibly TRBD1 (5 bases). The V end lost 5 bases, the J end lost 0 bases, and 13 bases lay between the germline ends. The CDR3 loop spans 15 amino acids. Germline assignment: CDR1 SGHTA and CDR2 FQGNSA. CDR3 amino acids: CASSTAGQMNTEAFF. The CDR3 nucleotides are TGTGCCAGCAGCACAGCCGGACAAATGAACACTGAAGCTTTCTTT.

The chain links TRBV28 to TRBJ1-2; D might be TRBD1 (6 bases). The CDR3 has 15 residues. V was trimmed by 1 base and J by 4 bases, leaving 13 bases between them. Germline CDR1 is MDHEN and CDR2 is SYDVKM. This CDR3 is CASSLYFQGSYGYTF. The DNA for the CDR3 is TGTGCCAGCAGTTTATACTTTCAGGGGAGCTATGGCTACACCTTC.

This chain connects TRBV9 to TRBJ2-1; TRBD1 matches 8 bases. Per germline, CDR1 SGDLS and CDR2 YYNGEE. The CDR3 runs to 21 residues. The CDR3 nucleotides are TGTGCTCGGGCGGCAGGGGGCGTTCGACTCCACGGCCACCGCTCCTACAATGAGCAGTTCTTC. Translated, it gives CARAAGGVRLHGHRSYNEQFF.

V is TRBV7-9 and J is TRBJ1-2; TRBD1 agrees at 7 bases. CDR3 length: 14 amino acids. V was clipped by 5 bases and J by 4 bases; unmatched bases: 7. Germline CDR1 is SEHNR and CDR2 is FQNEAQ (reference sequence). Here the CDR3 reads CASSTGTAAYGYTF. CDR3 DNA sequence: TGTGCCAGCAGCACCGGGACAGCCGCCTATGGCTACACCTTC.

The V gene is TRBV5-1, the J gene TRBJ2-2, with 7 bases identical to TRBD2. V dropped 0 bases and J dropped 6; count of bases not matched to a gene: 5. The CDR3 covers 15 residues. Germline CDR1 SGHRS, CDR2 YFSETQ. CDR3 bases: TGCGCCAGCAGCTTGGGTGGGACTAATTCCGGGGAGCTGTTTTTT. It yields the protein CASSLGGTNSGELFF. Based on the CDR3 plus reference TRBV5-1 and TRBJ2-2, the full variable domain is KAGVTQTPRYLIKTRGQQVTLSCSPISGHRSVSWYQQTPGQGLQFLFEYFSETQRNKGNFPGRFSGRQFSNSRSEMNVSTLELGDSALYLCASSLGGTNSGELFFGEGSRLTVL.

The CDR3 nucleotides read TGTGCCAGCAGCCAAGATAGAGGCGGCACAGATACGCAGTATTTT. It codes for CASSQDRGGTDTQYF. The V and J genes are TRBV4-2 and TRBJ2-3; D not certain. This CDR3 has 15 amino acids. Trimming stripped 0 bases from V and 1 base from J, with 8 bases between. From germline, CDR1 is LGHNA and CDR2 YNFKEQ.